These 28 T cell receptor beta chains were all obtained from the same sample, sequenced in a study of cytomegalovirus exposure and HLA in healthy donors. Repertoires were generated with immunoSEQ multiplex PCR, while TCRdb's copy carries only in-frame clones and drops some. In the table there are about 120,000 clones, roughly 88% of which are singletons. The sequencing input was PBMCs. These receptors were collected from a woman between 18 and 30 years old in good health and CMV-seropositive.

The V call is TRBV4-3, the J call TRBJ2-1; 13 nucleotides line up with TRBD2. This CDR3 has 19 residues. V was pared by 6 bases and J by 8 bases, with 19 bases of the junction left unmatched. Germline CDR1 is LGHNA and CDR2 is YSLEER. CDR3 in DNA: TGCGCCAGCAGGGCCTCCCCCGGGACTAGCGGGACGTTTCGGCATGAGCAGTTCTTC. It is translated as CASRASPGTSGTFRHEQFF.

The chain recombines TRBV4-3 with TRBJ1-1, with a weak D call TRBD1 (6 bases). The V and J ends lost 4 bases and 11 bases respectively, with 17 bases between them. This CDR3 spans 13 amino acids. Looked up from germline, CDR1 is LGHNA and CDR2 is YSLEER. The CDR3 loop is CASSRGTSVEAFF. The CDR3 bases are TGCGCCAGCAGCCGGGGGACATCGGTCGAGGCTTTCTTT.

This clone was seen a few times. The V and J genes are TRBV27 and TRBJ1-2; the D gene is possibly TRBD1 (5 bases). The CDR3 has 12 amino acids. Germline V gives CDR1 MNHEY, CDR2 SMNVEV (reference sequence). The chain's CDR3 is CATQGGSYGYTF. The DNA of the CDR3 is TGTGCAACCCAGGGAGGGTCCTATGGCTACACCTTC.

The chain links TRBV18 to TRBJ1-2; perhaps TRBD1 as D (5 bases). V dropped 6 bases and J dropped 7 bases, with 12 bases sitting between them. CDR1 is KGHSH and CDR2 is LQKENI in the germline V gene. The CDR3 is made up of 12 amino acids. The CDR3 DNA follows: TGTGCCAGCTCCAACCGGGACTCTGGCTACACCTTC. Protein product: CASSNRDSGYTF. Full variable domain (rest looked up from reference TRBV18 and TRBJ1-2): NAGVMQNPRHLVRRRGQEARLRCSPMKGHSHVYWYRQLPEEGLKFMVYLQKENIIDESGMPKERFSAEFPKEGPSILRIQQVVRGDSAAYFCASSNRDSGYTFGSGTRLTVV.

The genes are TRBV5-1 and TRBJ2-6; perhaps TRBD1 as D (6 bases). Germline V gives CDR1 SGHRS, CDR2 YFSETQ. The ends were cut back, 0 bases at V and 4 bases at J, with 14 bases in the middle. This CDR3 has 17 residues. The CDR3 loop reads CASSLVGQGSGANVLTF. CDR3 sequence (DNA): TGCGCCAGCAGCTTGGTAGGTCAGGGGTCCGGGGCCAACGTCCTGACTTTC.

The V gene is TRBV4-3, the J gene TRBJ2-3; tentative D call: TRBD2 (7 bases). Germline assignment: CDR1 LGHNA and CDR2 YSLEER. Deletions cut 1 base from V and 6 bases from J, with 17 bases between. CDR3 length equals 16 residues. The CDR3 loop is CASSQVGEGGIDTQYF. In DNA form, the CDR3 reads TGCGCCAGCAGCCAAGTTGGGGAGGGGGGAATTGATACGCAGTATTTT.

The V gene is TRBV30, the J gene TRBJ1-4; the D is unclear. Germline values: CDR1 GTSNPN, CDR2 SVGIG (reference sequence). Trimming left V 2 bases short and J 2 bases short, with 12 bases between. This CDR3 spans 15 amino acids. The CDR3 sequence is CAWSRAGFTNEKLFF. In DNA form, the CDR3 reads TGTGCCTGGAGTCGGGCGGGGTTTACTAATGAAAAACTGTTTTTT.

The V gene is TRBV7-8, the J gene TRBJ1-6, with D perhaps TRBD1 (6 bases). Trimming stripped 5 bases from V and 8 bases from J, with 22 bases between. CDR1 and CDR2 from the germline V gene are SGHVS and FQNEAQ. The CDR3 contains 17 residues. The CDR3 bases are TGTGCCAGCAGCCGAATCGTGGGGGGGCTCCTCGATTCACCCCTCCACTTT. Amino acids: CASSRIVGGLLDSPLHF.

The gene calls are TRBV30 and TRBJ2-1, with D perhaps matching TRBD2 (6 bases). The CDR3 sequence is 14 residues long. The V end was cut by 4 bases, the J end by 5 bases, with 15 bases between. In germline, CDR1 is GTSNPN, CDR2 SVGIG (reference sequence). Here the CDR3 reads CAWILAGPNNEQFF. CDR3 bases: TGTGCCTGGATTCTTGCGGGACCAAACAATGAGCAGTTCTTC.

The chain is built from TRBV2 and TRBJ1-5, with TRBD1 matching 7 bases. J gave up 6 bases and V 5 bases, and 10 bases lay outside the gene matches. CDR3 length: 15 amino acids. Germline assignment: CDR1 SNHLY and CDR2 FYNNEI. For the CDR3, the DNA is TGTGCCAGCAGTTCCCGGGACAGCCGGGGTCAGCCCCAGCATTTT. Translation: CASSSRDSRGQPQHF. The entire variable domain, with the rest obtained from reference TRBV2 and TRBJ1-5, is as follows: EPEVTQTPSHQVTQMGQEVILRCVPISNHLYFYWYRQILGQKVEFLVSFYNNEISEKSEIFDDQFSVERPDGSNFTLKIRSTKLEDSAMYFCASSSRDSRGQPQHFGDGTRLSIL.

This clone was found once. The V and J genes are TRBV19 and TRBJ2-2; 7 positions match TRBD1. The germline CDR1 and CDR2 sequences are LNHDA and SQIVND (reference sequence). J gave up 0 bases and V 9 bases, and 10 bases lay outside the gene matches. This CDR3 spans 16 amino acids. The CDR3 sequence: CASWDSTRSNTGELFF. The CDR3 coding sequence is TGTGCCAGCTGGGACAGTACCAGATCGAACACCGGGGAGCTGTTTTTT.

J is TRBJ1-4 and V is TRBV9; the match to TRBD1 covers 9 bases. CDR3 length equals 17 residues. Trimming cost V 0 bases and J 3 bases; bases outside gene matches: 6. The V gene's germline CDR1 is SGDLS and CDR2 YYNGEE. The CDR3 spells CASSVDRGLPPNEKLFF. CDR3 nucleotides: TGTGCCAGCAGCGTAGACAGGGGGCTCCCCCCTAATGAAAAACTGTTTTTT.

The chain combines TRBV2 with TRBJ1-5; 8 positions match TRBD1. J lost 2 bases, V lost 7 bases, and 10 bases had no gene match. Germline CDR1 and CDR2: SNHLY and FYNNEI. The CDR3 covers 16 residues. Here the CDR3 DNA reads TGTGCCAGCACCCGGACAGGGACCTTGGGCAATCAGCCCCAGCATTTT. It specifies CASTRTGTLGNQPQHF.

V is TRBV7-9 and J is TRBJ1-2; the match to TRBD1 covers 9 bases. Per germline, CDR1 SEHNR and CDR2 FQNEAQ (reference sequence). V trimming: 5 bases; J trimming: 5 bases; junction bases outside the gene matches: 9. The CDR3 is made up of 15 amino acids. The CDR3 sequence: CASSPFVGQGYGYTF. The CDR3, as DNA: TGTGCCAGCAGCCCATTCGTAGGACAGGGGTATGGCTACACCTTC.

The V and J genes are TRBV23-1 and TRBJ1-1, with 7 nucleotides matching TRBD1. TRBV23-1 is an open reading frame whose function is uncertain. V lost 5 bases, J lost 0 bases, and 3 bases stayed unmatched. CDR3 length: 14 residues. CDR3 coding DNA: TGCGCCAGCAGTGACAGGGCCGTGAACACTGAAGCTTTCTTT. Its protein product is CASSDRAVNTEAFF.

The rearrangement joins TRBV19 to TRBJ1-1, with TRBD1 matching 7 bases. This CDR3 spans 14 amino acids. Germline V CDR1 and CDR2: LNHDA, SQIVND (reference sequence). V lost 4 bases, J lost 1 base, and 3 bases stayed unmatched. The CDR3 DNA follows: TGTGCCAGTAGTAATGACAGGGAGAACACTGAAGCTTTCTTT. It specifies CASSNDRENTEAFF.

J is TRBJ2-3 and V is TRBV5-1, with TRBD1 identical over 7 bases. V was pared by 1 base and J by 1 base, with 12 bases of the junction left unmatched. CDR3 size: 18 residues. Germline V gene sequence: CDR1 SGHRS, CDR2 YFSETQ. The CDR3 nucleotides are TGCGCCAGCAGCTTGACAGGGGCGGTGGGATCGGGCACAGATACGCAGTATTTT. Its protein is CASSLTGAVGSGTDTQYF.

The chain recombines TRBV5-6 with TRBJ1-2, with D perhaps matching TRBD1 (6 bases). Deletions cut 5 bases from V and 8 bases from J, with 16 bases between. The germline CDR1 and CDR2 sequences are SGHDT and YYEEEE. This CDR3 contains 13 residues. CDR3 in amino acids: CASRPQGTRGYTF. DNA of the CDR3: TGTGCCAGCAGACCGCAGGGGACGCGAGGCTACACCTTC.

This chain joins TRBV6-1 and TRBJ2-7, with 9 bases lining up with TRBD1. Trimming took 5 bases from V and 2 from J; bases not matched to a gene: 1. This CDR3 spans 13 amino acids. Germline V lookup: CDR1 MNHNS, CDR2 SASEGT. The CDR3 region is CASSRTGAYEQYF. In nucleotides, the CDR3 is TGTGCCAGCAGTCGGACAGGGGCCTACGAGCAGTACTTC.

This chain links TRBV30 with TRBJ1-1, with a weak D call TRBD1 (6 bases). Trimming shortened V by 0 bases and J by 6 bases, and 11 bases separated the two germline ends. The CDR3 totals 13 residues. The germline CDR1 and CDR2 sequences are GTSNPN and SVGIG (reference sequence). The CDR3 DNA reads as TGTGCCTGGAGTGTAGAAGGGGGGGCTGAAGCTTTCTTT. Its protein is CAWSVEGGAEAFF.

CDR3 sequence: CASSLRLEGGYGYTF. The CDR3 region has the DNA TGCGCCAGCAGCCTGCGACTGGAAGGAGGGTATGGCTACACCTTC. This chain connects TRBV4-1 to TRBJ1-2; D is unresolved. The CDR3 is 15 amino acids. With 4 bases removed from V and 5 bases from J, the gap between germline ends came to 17 bases. Germline CDR1 reads MGHRA; CDR2 reads YSYEKL.

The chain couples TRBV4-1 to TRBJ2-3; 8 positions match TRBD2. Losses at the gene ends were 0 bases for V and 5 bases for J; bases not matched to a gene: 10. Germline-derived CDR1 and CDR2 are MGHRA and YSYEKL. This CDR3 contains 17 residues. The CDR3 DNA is TGCGCCAGCAGCCAAGACCCTCCAGCGGGGGTGAGAGATACGCAGTATTTT. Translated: CASSQDPPAGVRDTQYF.

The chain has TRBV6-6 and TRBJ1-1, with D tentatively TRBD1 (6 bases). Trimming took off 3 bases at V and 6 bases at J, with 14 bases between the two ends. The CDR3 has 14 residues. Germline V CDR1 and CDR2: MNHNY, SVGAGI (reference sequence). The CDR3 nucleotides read TGTGCCAGCAGTTATGAGAACAGGGCTGCTGAAGCTTTCTTT. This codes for CASSYENRAAEAFF.

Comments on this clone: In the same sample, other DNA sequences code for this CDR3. CDR3 sequence: CASSYSGGSYEQYF. CDR3 bases: TGTGCCAGCAGTTATAGCGGGGGGTCCTACGAGCAGTACTTC. The V and J genes are TRBV27 and TRBJ2-7; TRBD2 matches 10 bases. V lost 4 bases, J lost 1 base, and 1 base stayed unmatched. This CDR3 comprises 14 residues. Germline V gene data show CDR1 as MNHEY and CDR2 as SMNVEV (reference sequence).

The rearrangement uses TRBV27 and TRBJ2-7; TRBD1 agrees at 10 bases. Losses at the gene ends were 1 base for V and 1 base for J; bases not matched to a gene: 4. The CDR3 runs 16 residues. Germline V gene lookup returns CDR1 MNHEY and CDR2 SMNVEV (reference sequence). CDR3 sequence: CASSLFGTGDSYEQYF. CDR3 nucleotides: TGTGCCAGCAGTTTATTCGGGACAGGGGATTCCTACGAGCAGTACTTC.

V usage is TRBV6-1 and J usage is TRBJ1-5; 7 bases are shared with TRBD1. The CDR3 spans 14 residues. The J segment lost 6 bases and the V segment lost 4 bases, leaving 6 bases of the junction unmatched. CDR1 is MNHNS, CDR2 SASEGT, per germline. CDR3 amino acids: CASSGPTGAQPQHF. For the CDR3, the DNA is TGTGCCAGCAGTGGACCCACAGGGGCTCAGCCCCAGCATTTT.

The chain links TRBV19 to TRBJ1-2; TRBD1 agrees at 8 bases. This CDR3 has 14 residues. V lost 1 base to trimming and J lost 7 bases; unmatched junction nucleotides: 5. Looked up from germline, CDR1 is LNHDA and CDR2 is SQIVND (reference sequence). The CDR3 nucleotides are TGTGCCAGTAGTATAGGCAGGGGGCCGTCTGGCTACACCTTC. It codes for CASSIGRGPSGYTF. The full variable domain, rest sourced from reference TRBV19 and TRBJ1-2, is DGGITQSPKYLFRKEGQNVTLSCEQNLNHDAMYWYRQDPGQGLRLIYYSQIVNDFQKGDIAEGYSVSREKKESFPLTVTSAQKNPTAFYLCASSIGRGPSGYTFGSGTRLTVV.

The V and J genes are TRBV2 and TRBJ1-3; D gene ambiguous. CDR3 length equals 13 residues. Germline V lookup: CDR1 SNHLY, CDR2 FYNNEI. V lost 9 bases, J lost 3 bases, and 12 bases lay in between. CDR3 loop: CASLVQVGNTIYF. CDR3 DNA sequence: TGTGCCAGTTTGGTGCAGGTTGGAAACACCATATATTTT.